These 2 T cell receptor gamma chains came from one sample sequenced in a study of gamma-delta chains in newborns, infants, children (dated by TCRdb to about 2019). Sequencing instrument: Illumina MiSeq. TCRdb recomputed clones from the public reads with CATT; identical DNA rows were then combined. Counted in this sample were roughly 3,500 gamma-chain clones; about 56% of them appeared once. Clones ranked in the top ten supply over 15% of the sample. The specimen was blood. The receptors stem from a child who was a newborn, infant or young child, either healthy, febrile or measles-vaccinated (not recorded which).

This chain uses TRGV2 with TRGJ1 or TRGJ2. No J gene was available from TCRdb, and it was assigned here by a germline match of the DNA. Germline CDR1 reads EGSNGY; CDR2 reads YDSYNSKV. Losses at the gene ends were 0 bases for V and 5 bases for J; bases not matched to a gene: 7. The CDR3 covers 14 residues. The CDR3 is CATWDGRKDYKKLF. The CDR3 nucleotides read TGTGCCACCTGGGACGGGAGGAAAGATTATAAGAAACTCTTT.

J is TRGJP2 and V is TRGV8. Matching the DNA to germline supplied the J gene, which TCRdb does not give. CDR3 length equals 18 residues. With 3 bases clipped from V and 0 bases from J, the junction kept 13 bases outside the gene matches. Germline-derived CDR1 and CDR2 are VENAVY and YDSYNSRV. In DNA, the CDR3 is TGTGCCACCTGGGATTACCTCGGGGGACATAGTAGTGATTGGATCAAGACGTTT. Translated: CATWDYLGGHSSDWIKTF.